The T cell receptor (beta chain) described here comes from a study of cytomegalovirus exposure and HLA in healthy donors. Regarding the study as a whole: TCR beta chains numbering roughly 150 were designated cytomegalovirus-associated.

About this clone itself: The antigen remains undetermined.

Libraries were prepared by immunoSEQ multiplex PCR; TCRdb keeps only in-frame clonotypes and omits some of them. Of fewer than 250,000 clones in the sample, 80% to 85% were seen once. This CDR3 is 13 amino acids long. V dropped 6 bases and J dropped 2 bases, with 10 bases sitting between them. In germline, CDR1 is MNHEY, CDR2 SVGAGI. Source material: PBMCs. The rearrangement uses TRBV6-5 and TRBJ1-2, with D maybe TRBD1 (5 bases). The clonotype comes from a woman aged 25 to 45 in good health and CMV-seropositive. CDR3 DNA sequence: TGTGCCAGCAGCCTCGGGACGAACTATGGCTACACCTTC. As protein: CASSLGTNYGYTF.